This TCR beta chain was sequenced in a study of T cell repertoires in cytomegalovirus infection. Germline V gene data show CDR1 as ENHRY and CDR2 as SYGVKD. V was trimmed by 1 base and J by 5 bases, leaving 3 bases between them. This CDR3 has 12 residues. TCRdb reanalysed the reads using MiXCR and keeps one entry per CDR3 protein. The table lists under 200,000 distinct CDR3 sequences, approximately 17% of them singletons. The genes are TRBV10-3 and TRBJ1-5; D uncertain. The receptor was derived from a human donor in good health (CMV status not recorded). Some clones in this sample may be carry-over from other donors' samples. Material: CD8+ T cells from PBMCs. CDR3 amino acids: CAISEFDQPQHF. CDR3 nucleotide sequence: TGTGCCATCAGTGAGTTCGATCAGCCCCAGCATTTT.